Listed here are 30 T cell receptor beta chains from one sample, sequenced in a study of blood T cell repertoires in COVID-19. Sequencing was performed with immunoSEQ multiplex PCR; in TCRdb, only in-frame clones are kept and a portion is missing. The sample yields 100,000 to 150,000 clones, roughly 72% seen once. The sequencing input was peripheral blood. Every receptor here comes from a man in his 60s with acute or convalescent COVID-19.

This clone is a singleton in its sample. This chain joins TRBV9 and TRBJ2-1, with 9 bases fitting TRBD2. Germline trimming cut 0 bases from V and 6 bases from J; bases unmatched to any gene: 4. Germline V gene data show CDR1 as SGDLS and CDR2 as YYNGEE. There are 15 residues in the CDR3. CDR3 DNA sequence: TGTGCCAGCAGCGTAGGAGCGGGGGGTATCAATGAGCAGTTCTTC. As protein: CASSVGAGGINEQFF.

The sample holds a few counts of this clone. The chain couples TRBV6-5 to TRBJ2-7, with 7 bases identical to TRBD1. CDR1 is MNHEY and CDR2 is SVGAGI in the germline V gene. V lost 5 bases to trimming and J lost 5 bases; unmatched junction nucleotides: 6. CDR3 length: 13 residues. In DNA form, the CDR3 reads TGTGCCAGCAGTCCACATGACAGGGACGAGCAGTACTTC. Amino acids: CASSPHDRDEQYF.

This clone was counted between two and nine times. The V and J genes are TRBV6-7 and TRBJ2-2; 7 bases agree with TRBD1. TRBV6-7 belongs to the ORF category, with a function that is uncertain. V dropped 7 bases and J dropped 1; count of bases not matched to a gene: 3. The CDR3 consists of 14 residues. CDR3 sequence: CASTWDRNTGELFF. The CDR3, as DNA: TGTGCCAGCACTTGGGACAGGAACACCGGGGAGCTGTTTTTT.

The chain combines TRBV19 with TRBJ1-2; 11 bases map to TRBD1. Germline V gives CDR1 LNHDA, CDR2 SQIVND (reference sequence). V gave up 10 bases and J gave up 8 bases; unmatched junction bases: 12. There are 14 residues in the CDR3. The DNA of the CDR3 is TGTGCCACCACACGAGGACAGGGGGCGGGAGGCTACACCTTC. Its translation: CATTRGQGAGGYTF.

V is TRBV7-9 and J is TRBJ1-5, with D tentatively TRBD1 (6 bases). The CDR3 runs to 14 residues. The ends were cut back, 5 bases at V and 9 bases at J, with 17 bases in the middle. Germline loops: CDR1 SEHNR, CDR2 FQNEAQ (reference sequence). Written as DNA, the CDR3 is TGTGCCAGCAGCCCAACAGGGCACGTTTTGCCCCAGCATTTT. This encodes CASSPTGHVLPQHF.

The chain employs TRBV15 and TRBJ2-1; 11 bases are shared with TRBD1. Germline V gene data show CDR1 as LNHNV and CDR2 as YYDKDF (reference sequence). This CDR3 comprises 15 residues. The J segment lost 9 bases and the V segment lost 4 bases, leaving 8 bases of the junction unmatched. This CDR3 is CATSTGQGAISEQFF. DNA for the CDR3: TGTGCCACCAGCACCGGACAGGGGGCAATCAGTGAGCAGTTCTTC.

The chain carries TRBV2 and TRBJ1-1, with D possibly TRBD1 on 5 matching bases. V dropped 3 bases and J dropped 10 bases, with 15 bases sitting between them. The CDR3 is made up of 13 amino acids. CDR1 and CDR2 from the germline V gene are SNHLY and FYNNEI. This CDR3 reads CASSEDQGLRAFF. CDR3 DNA: TGTGCCAGCAGTGAGGATCAGGGCTTAAGAGCTTTCTTT. The complete variable domain, with remaining parts taken from reference TRBV2 and TRBJ1-1, reads EPEVTQTPSHQVTQMGQEVILRCVPISNHLYFYWYRQILGQKVEFLVSFYNNEISEKSEIFDDQFSVERPDGSNFTLKIRSTKLEDSAMYFCASSEDQGLRAFFGQGTRLTVV.

The chain is built from TRBV11-1 and TRBJ2-3; 13 bases are a match to TRBD2. The germline V gene has CDR1 SGHAT and CDR2 FQDESV (reference sequence). Trimming took 5 bases from V and 9 from J; bases not matched to a gene: 8. The CDR3 extends over 15 amino acids. The CDR3 coding sequence is TGTGCCAGCAGCCTTACTAGCGGGGGGGGCAGAACGCAGTATTTT. This codes for CASSLTSGGGRTQYF. Full variable domain (missing parts from reference TRBV11-1 and TRBJ2-3): EAEVAQSPRYKITEKSQAVAFWCDPISGHATLYWYRQILGQGPELLVQFQDESVVDDSQLPKDRFSAERLKGVDSTLKIQPAELGDSAMYLCASSLTSGGGRTQYFGPGTRLTVL.

The chain is built from TRBV7-9 and TRBJ2-3, with D tentatively TRBD1 (6 bases). Germline V gives CDR1 SEHNR, CDR2 FQNEAQ (reference sequence). Trimming removed 1 base at V and 4 bases at J, with 9 bases between. CDR3 size: 14 residues. The CDR3 spells CASSLGSGADTQYF. As DNA, the CDR3 is TGTGCCAGCAGCTTAGGGTCAGGGGCAGATACGCAGTATTTT. The whole variable domain, filled in from reference TRBV7-9 and TRBJ2-3, reads DTGVSQNPRHKITKRGQNVTFRCDPISEHNRLYWYRQTLGQGPEFLTYFQNEAQLEKSRLLSDRFSAERPKGSFSTLEIQRTEQGDSAMYLCASSLGSGADTQYFGPGTRLTVL.

This clone was observed a handful of times. The chain combines TRBV5-1 with TRBJ2-3; 7 positions match TRBD2. CDR1 is SGHRS, CDR2 YFSETQ, per germline. V was clipped by 3 bases and J by 2 bases; unmatched bases: 6. This CDR3 region has 15 residues. CDR3 bases: TGCGCCAGCAGCTCCGGACTAGGGATCACAGATACGCAGTATTTT. It encodes CASSSGLGITDTQYF.

The chain couples TRBV2 to TRBJ1-5; D remains unclear. The V gene lost 3 bases and the J gene lost 4 bases, with 7 bases spanning the gap. Germline CDR1 is SNHLY and CDR2 is FYNNEI. CDR3 size: 13 residues. The CDR3 DNA reads TGTGCCAGCAGTGACTTACGGAATCAGCCCCAGCATTTT. Amino acids: CASSDLRNQPQHF.

This clone was detected a few times. The chain employs TRBV7-9 and TRBJ2-7; D possibly corresponds to TRBD1 (5 bases). From germline, CDR1 is SEHNR and CDR2 FQNEAQ (reference sequence). CDR3 length: 13 residues. With 1 base removed from V and 7 bases from J, the gap between germline ends came to 11 bases. The CDR3, as DNA: TGTGCCAGCAGCTTAGGGACAAGAGATGAGCAGTACTTC. It yields the protein CASSLGTRDEQYF.

The chain combines TRBV5-1 with TRBJ1-4; D possibly corresponds to TRBD1 (6 bases). There are 15 residues in the CDR3. The V end lost 2 bases, the J end lost 0 bases, and 8 bases lay between the germline ends. The germline V gene encodes CDR1 SGHRS and CDR2 YFSETQ. The CDR3: CASSLEGATNEKLFF. The CDR3 region has the DNA TGCGCCAGCAGCTTAGAGGGGGCAACTAATGAAAAACTGTTTTTT.

In nucleotides, the CDR3 is TGTGCCACCAGCAGAGAACTAGCGGGAGGGACCTACGAGCAGTACTTC. Translation: CATSRELAGGTYEQYF. V and J are TRBV15 and TRBJ2-7, with 13 bases that match TRBD2. This CDR3 has 16 residues. Germline V gene lookup returns CDR1 LNHNV and CDR2 YYDKDF (reference sequence). After removal of 0 bases from V and 2 bases from J, the junction contained 1 base not matched to a gene.

This clone occurred a few times. V gene TRBV7-6 combines with J gene TRBJ2-2; TRBD2 matches at 11 bases. The CDR3 contains 16 residues. Germline V gene lookup returns CDR1 SGHVS and CDR2 FNYEAQ. V trimming: 2 bases; J trimming: 1 base; junction bases outside the gene matches: 0. CDR3 sequence (DNA): TGTGCCAGCAGCTTAACTAGCGGGGGGAACACCGGGGAGCTGTTTTTT. Encoded protein: CASSLTSGGNTGELFF.

The chain couples TRBV27 to TRBJ2-1; TRBD2 matches 10 bases. V shed 1 base and J 1 base; nucleotides not matched to a gene: 4. Germline V gene lookup returns CDR1 MNHEY and CDR2 SMNVEV (reference sequence). The CDR3 covers 17 residues. Here the CDR3 reads CASSLWGTSASYNEQFF. The CDR3 bases are TGTGCCAGCAGTTTATGGGGGACTAGCGCATCCTACAATGAGCAGTTCTTC.

This chain uses TRBV14 with TRBJ2-1; no clear D. Trimming stripped 0 bases from V and 2 bases from J, with 8 bases between. This CDR3 spans 15 amino acids. The V gene's germline CDR1 is SGHDN and CDR2 FVKESK. The CDR3 sequence is CASSQDRKTYNEQFF. CDR3 nucleotide sequence: TGTGCCAGCAGCCAAGACAGGAAGACCTACAATGAGCAGTTCTTC.

This sequence joins TRBV5-1 and TRBJ2-3; weak D call: TRBD2 (6 bases). V lost 0 bases to trimming and J lost 2 bases, with 19 bases between them. This CDR3 is built from 18 residues. Looked up from germline, CDR1 is SGHRS and CDR2 is YFSETQ. CDR3 amino acids: CASSLAIFGTPNTDTQYF. DNA of the CDR3: TGCGCCAGCAGCTTGGCTATCTTTGGGACTCCGAACACAGATACGCAGTATTTT.

The chain carries TRBV5-6 and TRBJ2-5; D may be TRBD1 (5 bases). Trimming cost V 2 bases and J 5 bases, with 13 bases left between them. Germline CDR1 SGHDT, CDR2 YYEEEE. This CDR3 spans 14 amino acids. This CDR3 is CASSFRSGRETQYF. CDR3 coding DNA: TGTGCCAGCAGCTTTAGGTCAGGGCGTGAGACCCAGTACTTC.

In this sample, this clone turned up a few times. This chain links TRBV6-1 with TRBJ1-5, with TRBD1 matching 9 bases. Trimming cost V 2 bases and J 7 bases; bases outside gene matches: 9. The CDR3 spans 16 residues. Per the germline V gene, CDR1 is MNHNS and CDR2 is SASEGT. The CDR3 DNA reads TGTGCCAGCAGTGAAATGGGTACAGGGGGCCGGCAGCCCCAGCATTTT. It translates to CASSEMGTGGRQPQHF.

For the CDR3, the DNA is TGTGCCAGCCAGAGGGGAGGCGGCACAGATACGCAGTATTTT. Its protein product is CASQRGGGTDTQYF. The chain carries TRBV3-1 (or the pseudogene TRBV3-2) and TRBJ2-3; a possible D gene is TRBD2 (6 bases). V was trimmed by 8 bases and J by 1 base, leaving 13 bases between them. Germline V gene lookup returns CDR1 LGHDT and CDR2 YNNKEL (reference sequence). The CDR3 spans 14 residues.

This chain joins TRBV30 and TRBJ1-2, with D perhaps TRBD1 (6 bases). Germline V gene data show CDR1 as GTSNPN and CDR2 as SVGIG (reference sequence). This CDR3 is 13 amino acids long. V was clipped by 2 bases and J by 4 bases, with 11 bases between them. The CDR3 sequence: CAWSPSTGYGYTF. In DNA form, the CDR3 reads TGTGCCTGGAGTCCCTCGACAGGCTATGGCTACACCTTC.

V is TRBV23-1 and J is TRBJ2-2; 8 bases line up with TRBD1. TRBV23-1 is treated as an ORF (open reading frame) with a function not yet certain. The CDR3 is 16 amino acids. V was pared by 4 bases and J by 4 bases, with 8 bases of the junction left unmatched. DNA for the CDR3: TGCGCCAGCAGTCTAAAGACAGGGGAGGCCACCGGGGAGCTGTTTTTT. Translating it yields CASSLKTGEATGELFF.

The CDR3: CARSFRGLGATNEKLFF. The DNA for the CDR3 is TGTGCCAGAAGCTTTCGGGGGTTGGGGGCAACTAATGAAAAACTGTTTTTT. J is TRBJ1-4 and V is TRBV5-3, with D possibly TRBD1 on 5 matching bases. TRBV5-3 is flagged as an ORF with uncertain function. Trimming left V 2 bases short and J 0 bases short, with 14 bases between. The CDR3 loop spans 17 amino acids.

The V gene is TRBV18, the J gene TRBJ1-6; TRBD1 matches 10 bases. The CDR3 has 16 residues. From germline, CDR1 is KGHSH and CDR2 LQKENI. V shed 0 bases, J shed 5 bases, and the junction held 1 base outside the gene matches. In DNA, the CDR3 is TGTGCCAGCTCACCACCGGACAGGGGGGATAATTCACCCCTCCACTTT. Protein product: CASSPPDRGDNSPLHF.

The V and J genes are TRBV6-5 and TRBJ1-2, with 7 bases fitting TRBD1. The V gene end was trimmed by 7 bases and the J gene end by 7 bases; junction bases not matched to a gene: 12. The CDR3 has 14 amino acids. Looked up from germline, CDR1 is MNHEY and CDR2 is SVGAGI. In nucleotides, the CDR3 is TGTGCCAGCAAGGGACAGCCATCGTCGAGTGGCTACACCTTC. Translating it yields CASKGQPSSSGYTF.

The chain carries TRBV6-5 and TRBJ1-3; perhaps TRBD1 as D (5 bases). The CDR3 consists of 14 residues. Trimming stripped 6 bases from V and 0 bases from J, with 9 bases between. CDR1 is MNHEY and CDR2 is SVGAGI in the germline V gene. For the CDR3, the DNA is TGTGCCAGCAGACAGGATACCTCTGGAAACACCATATATTTT. Its protein product is CASRQDTSGNTIYF.

The chain has TRBV27 and TRBJ1-2, with TRBD1 matching 9 bases. V trimming: 8 bases; J trimming: 3 bases; junction bases outside the gene matches: 10. Germline V gene data show CDR1 as MNHEY and CDR2 as SMNVEV (reference sequence). This CDR3 is built from 15 residues. CDR3 nucleotides: TGTGCCAGCCAGCGATTACAGGGGGCGGACTATGGCTACACCTTC. Protein sequence: CASQRLQGADYGYTF.

This clone has just one count. The chain couples TRBV6-6 to TRBJ1-2, with 7 positions matching TRBD1. Germline V gene data show CDR1 as MNHNY and CDR2 as SVGAGI (reference sequence). With V trimmed by 4 bases and J by 3 bases, 8 bases remained unmatched. This CDR3 has 15 amino acids. The CDR3 DNA reads TGTGCCAGCAGTTCTCGAACAGGGGCGGACTATGGCTACACCTTC. It is translated as CASSSRTGADYGYTF.

V is TRBV7-3 and J is TRBJ2-3, with 14 bases that match TRBD2. Germline lookup yields CDR1 SGHTA and CDR2 FQGTGA. After removal of 5 bases from V and 2 bases from J, the junction contained 6 bases not matched to a gene. CDR3 length: 17 amino acids. The CDR3 nucleotides read TGTGCCAGCAGCCTCGGGACTAGCGGGAGTACCACAGATACGCAGTATTTT. This gives the protein CASSLGTSGSTTDTQYF.